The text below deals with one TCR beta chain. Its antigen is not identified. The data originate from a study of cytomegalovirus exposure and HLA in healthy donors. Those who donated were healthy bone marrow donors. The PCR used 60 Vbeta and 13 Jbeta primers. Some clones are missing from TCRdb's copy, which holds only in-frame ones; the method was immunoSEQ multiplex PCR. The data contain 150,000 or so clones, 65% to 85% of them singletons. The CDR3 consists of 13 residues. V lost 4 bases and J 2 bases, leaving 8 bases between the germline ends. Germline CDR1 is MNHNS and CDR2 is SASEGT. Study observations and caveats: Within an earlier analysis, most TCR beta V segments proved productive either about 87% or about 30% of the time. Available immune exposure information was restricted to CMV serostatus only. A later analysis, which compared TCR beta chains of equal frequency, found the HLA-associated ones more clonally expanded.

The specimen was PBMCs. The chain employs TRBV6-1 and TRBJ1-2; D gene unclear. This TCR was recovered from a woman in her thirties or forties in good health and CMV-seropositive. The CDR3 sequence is CASSATQNYGYTF. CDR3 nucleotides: TGTGCCAGCAGTGCGACACAAAACTATGGCTACACCTTC.